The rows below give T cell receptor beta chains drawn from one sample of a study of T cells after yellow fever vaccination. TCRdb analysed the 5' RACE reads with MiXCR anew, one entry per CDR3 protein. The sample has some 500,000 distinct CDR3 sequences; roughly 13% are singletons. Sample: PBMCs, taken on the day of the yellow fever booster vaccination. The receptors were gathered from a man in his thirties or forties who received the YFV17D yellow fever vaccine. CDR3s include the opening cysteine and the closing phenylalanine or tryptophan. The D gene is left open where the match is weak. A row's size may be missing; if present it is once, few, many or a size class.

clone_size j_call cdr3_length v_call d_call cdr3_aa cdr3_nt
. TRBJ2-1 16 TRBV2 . CASTMTRAGASNEQFF TGTGCCAGCACCATGACCAGGGCGGGGGCGTCCAATGAGCAGTTCTTC
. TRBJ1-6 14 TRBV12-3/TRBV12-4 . CASSFDSRNSPLHF TGTGCCAGCAGTTTTGACAGTCGGAATTCACCCCTCCACTTT
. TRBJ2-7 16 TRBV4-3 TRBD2 CASSQDLAGGPYEQYF TGCGCCAGCAGCCAAGATCTAGCGGGAGGGCCTTACGAGCAGTACTTC
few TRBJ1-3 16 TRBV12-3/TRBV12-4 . CASSIGQPSSGNTIYF TGTGCCAGCAGTATCGGACAGCCTTCCTCTGGAAACACCATATATTTT
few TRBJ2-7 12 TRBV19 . CASGRGRYEQYF TGTGCCAGTGGTAGAGGACGCTACGAGCAGTACTTC
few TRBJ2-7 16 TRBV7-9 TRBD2 CASSRGLAGEAYEQYF TGTGCCAGCAGCCGCGGACTAGCGGGAGAAGCCTACGAGCAGTACTTC
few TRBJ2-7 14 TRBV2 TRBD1 CASRESGTGTEQYF TGTGCCAGCAGAGAATCCGGGACAGGGACCGAGCAGTACTTC
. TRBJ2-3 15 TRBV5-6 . CASSLGGLPTDTQYF TGTGCCAGCAGCTTGGGGGGACTCCCCACAGATACGCAGTATTTT
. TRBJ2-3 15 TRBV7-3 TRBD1 CASSSPDRGTDTQYF TGTGCCAGCAGCTCTCCCGACAGGGGCACAGATACGCAGTATTTT
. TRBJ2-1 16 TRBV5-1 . CASRPSPGLDPNEQFF TGCGCCAGTCGCCCCTCCCCGGGACTGGATCCCAATGAGCAGTTCTTC
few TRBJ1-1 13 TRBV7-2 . CASSWLIMGEAFF TGTGCCAGCAGTTGGCTGATTATGGGGGAAGCTTTCTTT
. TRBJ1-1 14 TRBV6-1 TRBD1 CASSQRGRDTEAFF TGTGCCAGCAGCCAGAGGGGGCGGGACACTGAAGCTTTCTTT
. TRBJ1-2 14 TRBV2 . CASSEGRVGYGYTF TGTGCCAGCAGTGAGGGAAGGGTCGGATATGGCTACACCTTC
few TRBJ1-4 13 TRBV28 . CASSLIRNEKLFF TGTGCCAGCAGTTTAATTCGGAATGAAAAACTGTTTTTT
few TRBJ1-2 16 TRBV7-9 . CASSDLADTSLHGYTF TGTGCCAGCAGCGACTTAGCCGACACCTCATTGCATGGCTACACCTTC
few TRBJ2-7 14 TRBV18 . CASSPPGNSFEQYF TGTGCCAGCTCACCCCCCGGGAATTCCTTCGAGCAGTACTTC
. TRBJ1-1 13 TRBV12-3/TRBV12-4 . CASSLRQYTEAFF TGTGCCAGCAGTTTACGGCAGTACACTGAAGCTTTCTTT
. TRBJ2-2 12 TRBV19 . CASRFPPGELFF TGTGCCAGTAGATTCCCGCCCGGGGAGCTGTTTTTT
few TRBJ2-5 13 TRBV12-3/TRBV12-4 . CATSLGGQETQYF TGTGCCACCTCCTTGGGAGGCCAAGAGACCCAGTACTTC
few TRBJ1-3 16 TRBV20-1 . CSARDSRGRGGNTIYF TGCAGTGCTAGAGATAGTCGAGGCCGCGGAGGAAACACCATATATTTT
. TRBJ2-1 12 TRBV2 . CASLIRWNEQFF TGTGCCAGCTTGATAAGATGGAATGAGCAGTTCTTC
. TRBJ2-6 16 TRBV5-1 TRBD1 CASSVWTGAGANVLTF TGCGCCAGCAGCGTTTGGACAGGGGCTGGGGCCAACGTCCTGACTTTC
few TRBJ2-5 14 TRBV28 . CASSLSGREETQYF TGTGCCAGCAGTTTATCTGGCAGAGAGGAGACCCAGTACTTC
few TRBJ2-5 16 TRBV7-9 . CASSLAGTFYQETQYF TGTGCCAGCAGCTTAGCAGGGACCTTTTACCAAGAGACCCAGTACTTC